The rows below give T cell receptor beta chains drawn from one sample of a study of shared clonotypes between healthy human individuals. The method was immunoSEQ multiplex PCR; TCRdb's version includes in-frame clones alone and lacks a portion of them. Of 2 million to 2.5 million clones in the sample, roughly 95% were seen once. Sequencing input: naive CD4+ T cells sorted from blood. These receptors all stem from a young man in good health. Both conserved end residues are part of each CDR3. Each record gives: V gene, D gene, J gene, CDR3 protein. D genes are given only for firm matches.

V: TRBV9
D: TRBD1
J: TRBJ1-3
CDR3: CASSTQGGKAGNTIYF

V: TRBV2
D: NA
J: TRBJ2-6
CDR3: CASSDRQPGSGANVLTF

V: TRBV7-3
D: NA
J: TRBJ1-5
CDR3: CASSLTGGPSNQPQHF

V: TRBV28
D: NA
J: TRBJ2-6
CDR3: CASSLESGANVLTF

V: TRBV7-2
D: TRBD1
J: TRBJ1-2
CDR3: CASSPTQGQIYGYTF

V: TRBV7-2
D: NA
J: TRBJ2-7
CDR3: CASSSDRIPYEQYF

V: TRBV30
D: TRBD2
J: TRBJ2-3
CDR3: CAWSSLAGTVDTQYF

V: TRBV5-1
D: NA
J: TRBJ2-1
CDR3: CASSLGPEVVHEQFF

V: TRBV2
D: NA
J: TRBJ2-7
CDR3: CASSRTFLSSYEQYF

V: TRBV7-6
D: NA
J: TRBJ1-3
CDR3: CASSLDSLSGNTIYF

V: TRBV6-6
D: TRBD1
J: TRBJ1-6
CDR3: CASSTSTGQRRALHF